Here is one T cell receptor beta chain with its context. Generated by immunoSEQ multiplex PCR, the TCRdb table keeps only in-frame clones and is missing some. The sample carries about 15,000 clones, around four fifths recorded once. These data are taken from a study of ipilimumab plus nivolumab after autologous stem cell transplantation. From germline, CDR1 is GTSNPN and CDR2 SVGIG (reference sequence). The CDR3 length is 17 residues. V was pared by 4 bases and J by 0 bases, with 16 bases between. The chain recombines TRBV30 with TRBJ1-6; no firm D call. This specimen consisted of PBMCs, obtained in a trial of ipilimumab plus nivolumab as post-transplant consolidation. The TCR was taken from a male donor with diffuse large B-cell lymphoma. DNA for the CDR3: TGTGCCTGGACTCTAAAGACCGCTAGCTCCTATAATTCACCCCTCCACTTT. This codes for CAWTLKTASSYNSPLHF.